Each of the 27 T cell receptor beta chains below was sequenced from the same sample in a study of T cell repertoires in cytomegalovirus infection. For these receptors, no antigen is known. In TCRdb, the reads were re-called with MiXCR into one record per CDR3 protein. The sample comprises roughly 49,000 distinct CDR3 sequences, 20% of which are singletons, and under 20% rests with the top ten. The sample was PBMCs, sequenced either directly or after in vitro stimulation (not recorded which). The source is a human donor in good health (CMV status not recorded). Some clones in this sample may be carry-over from other donors' samples.

The J gene is TRBJ1-2, the V gene TRBV3-1; no clear D gene. The V end lost 2 bases, the J end lost 4 bases, and 14 bases lay between the germline ends. Germline V gene sequence: CDR1 LGHDT, CDR2 YNNKEL (reference sequence). The CDR3 totals 15 residues. The CDR3 sequence is CASSQSGDEVYGYTF. The CDR3, as DNA: TGTGCCAGCAGCCAAAGCGGAGACGAGGTCTATGGCTACACCTTC.

This clonotype has a handful of counts. J is TRBJ2-1 and V is TRBV7-9; the D gene is possibly TRBD2 (6 bases). Trimming removed 5 bases at V and 3 bases at J, with 11 bases between. CDR3 size: 14 residues. Germline lookup yields CDR1 SEHNR and CDR2 FQNEAQ (reference sequence). CDR3 nucleotides: TGTGCCAGCAGCCCCCTGGGACTCTACAATGAGCAGTTCTTC. Amino acids: CASSPLGLYNEQFF.

This chain uses TRBV7-4 with TRBJ2-3; no clear D. The last part of the DNA fits TRBJ1-5 better; the J call may be wrong. Per the germline V gene, CDR1 is SGHVT and CDR2 is SQSDAQ. CDR3 length: 11 residues. The CDR3 nucleotides are TGTGCCAGCAGCTTACTCCTTGGGCAGCATTTT. Protein sequence: CASSLLLGQHF.

This clonotype was found a few times. V gene TRBV19 combines with J gene TRBJ2-7; tentative D call: TRBD1 (5 bases). V gave up 10 bases and J gave up 5 bases, with 18 bases separating them. Germline V lookup: CDR1 LNHDA, CDR2 SQIVND (reference sequence). The CDR3 runs to 13 residues. CDR3 sequence (DNA): TGTGCCACCAGGGTTCCTACCTCTAACGAGCAGTACTTC. The encoded protein is CATRVPTSNEQYF.

The sample holds many counts of this clonotype. V and J are TRBV19 and TRBJ2-7; D not resolved. Germline CDR1 and CDR2: LNHDA and SQIVND (reference sequence). The V end lost 1 base, the J end lost 4 bases, and 11 bases lay between the germline ends. The CDR3 length is 14 residues. CDR3 in DNA: TGTGCCAGTAGTATAGGGTCCGGCAGGTACGAGCAGTACTTC. Translating gives CASSIGSGRYEQYF.

The rearrangement links TRBV25-1 to TRBJ2-3; no clear D. Between the trimmed V and J ends, which lost 7 bases and 5 bases, there was a span of 7 bases. CDR1 is MGHDK, CDR2 SYGVNS, per germline. CDR3 length: 11 residues. CDR3 amino acids: CASTWGDTQYF. The CDR3 nucleotides are TGTGCCAGCACATGGGGAGATACGCAGTATTTT.

In regard to this clonotype: This likely comes from a read error, as the CDR3 has no conserved phenylalanine or tryptophan at its end. The V and J genes are TRBV20-1 and TRBJ1-2; no clear D. V was pared by 1 base and J by 8 bases, with 11 bases between. There are 12 residues in the CDR3. Germline-derived CDR1 and CDR2 are DFQATT and SNEGSKA (reference sequence). The CDR3 protein is CSARARGKGYTI. The CDR3, as DNA: TGCAGTGCTAGAGCACGAGGCAAAGGCTACACCATC.

The chain employs TRBV12-3 or TRBV12-4 and TRBJ2-7; 7 bases agree with TRBD2. There are 15 residues in the CDR3. V gave up 3 bases and J gave up 0 bases; unmatched junction bases: 5. The chain's CDR3 is CASSLSGTSSYEQYF. The CDR3 nucleotides read TGTGCCAGCAGTTTGAGCGGGACGAGCTCCTACGAGCAGTACTTC.

This clonotype has a count of ten or more. The chain has TRBV7-9 and TRBJ2-5; the D is unclear. CDR1 and CDR2 from the germline V gene are SEHNR and FQNEAQ (reference sequence). Trimming took off 6 bases at V and 3 bases at J, with 11 bases between the two ends. The CDR3 is 13 residues long. Here the CDR3 reads CASSDDQKETQYF. The CDR3 nucleotides read TGTGCCAGCAGTGATGATCAGAAAGAGACCCAGTACTTC. Looking up the rest from reference TRBV7-9 and TRBJ2-5 gives the full variable domain: DTGVSQNPRHKITKRGQNVTFRCDPISEHNRLYWYRQTLGQGPEFLTYFQNEAQLEKSRLLSDRFSAERPKGSFSTLEIQRTEQGDSAMYLCASSDDQKETQYFGPGTRLLVL.

This clonotype was observed many times. This chain joins TRBV7-6 and TRBJ2-1; the match to TRBD2 covers 13 bases. V dropped 4 bases and J dropped 7; count of bases not matched to a gene: 4. The CDR3 sequence is 15 residues long. Looked up from germline, CDR1 is SGHVS and CDR2 is FNYEAQ. This CDR3 is CASSSGLAGVNEQFF. The CDR3 DNA reads TGTGCCAGCAGCTCCGGACTAGCGGGGGTGAATGAGCAGTTCTTC.

Ten or more counts support this clonotype. The chain couples TRBV20-1 to TRBJ2-3; D gene ambiguous. This CDR3 comprises 10 residues. The V gene lost 3 bases and the J gene lost 5 bases, with 3 bases spanning the gap. Germline V lookup: CDR1 DFQATT, CDR2 SNEGSKA (reference sequence). The CDR3 protein is CSASLDTQYF. The CDR3 bases are TGCAGTGCTAGCCTAGATACGCAGTATTTT.

This clonotype was observed a few times. V gene TRBV6-2 or TRBV6-3 combines with J gene TRBJ1-1, with 9 positions matching TRBD1. V lost 2 bases to trimming and J lost 5 bases; unmatched junction nucleotides: 21. CDR1 and CDR2 (germline): MNHEY, SVGEGT. The CDR3 runs to 20 residues. CDR3 sequence: CASSYPPAWTGATIWTEAFF. Written as DNA, the CDR3 is TGTGCCAGCAGTTACCCACCGGCTTGGACAGGGGCCACGATATGGACTGAAGCTTTCTTT.

The chain links TRBV28 to TRBJ1-6; TRBD1 agrees at 8 bases. This CDR3 is built from 14 residues. CDR1 is MDHEN, CDR2 SYDVKM, per germline. Germline trimming cut 6 bases from V and 10 bases from J; bases unmatched to any gene: 8. In DNA, the CDR3 is TGTGCCAGCAGCCCGACAGGGGAGGACTCACCCCTCCACTTT. Translated: CASSPTGEDSPLHF.

The V gene is TRBV4-1, the J gene TRBJ1-6; TRBD1 agrees at 8 bases. The CDR3 runs to 15 residues. The V gene's germline CDR1 is MGHRA and CDR2 YSYEKL. V was pared by 3 bases and J by 9 bases, with 7 bases of the junction left unmatched. Written as DNA, the CDR3 is TGCGCCAGCAGCCACCCACAGGGGGTTGGTTCACCCCTCCACTTT. Translated: CASSHPQGVGSPLHF.

The V gene is TRBV19, the J gene TRBJ2-1; D unclear. Germline CDR1 LNHDA, CDR2 SQIVND (reference sequence). The CDR3 contains 12 residues. Trimming stripped 6 bases from V and 5 bases from J, with 8 bases between. CDR3 sequence: CASSKGNNEQFF. CDR3 sequence (DNA): TGTGCCAGTAGCAAGGGAAACAATGAGCAGTTCTTC.

The chain joins TRBV5-4 to TRBJ2-3; 9 bases align to TRBD2. The germline V gene has CDR1 SGHNT and CDR2 YYREEE (reference sequence). Losses at the gene ends were 3 bases for V and 4 bases for J; bases not matched to a gene: 3. CDR3 length: 14 amino acids. The CDR3 sequence: CASSSGTSPDTQYF. The CDR3 DNA is TGTGCCAGCAGCTCCGGGACTAGCCCAGATACGCAGTATTTT.

This clonotype was seen many times. V gene TRBV28 combines with J gene TRBJ2-1, with D tentatively TRBD2 (5 bases). V lost 7 bases and J lost 7, with 11 bases in between. The length of the CDR3 is 12 residues. In germline, CDR1 is MDHEN, CDR2 SYDVKM. The CDR3 DNA follows: TGTGCCAGCATGACTTCGGGGAATGAGCAGTTCTTC. Translation gives CASMTSGNEQFF.

This clonotype was seen only a few times. The CDR3 bases are TGTGCCAGCAGCCCTAACCTGGTGGGGACAGGGTGGAGTGAGCAGTTCTTC. Protein sequence: CASSPNLVGTGWSEQFF. The rearrangement links TRBV7-2 to TRBJ2-1; the match to TRBD1 covers 9 bases. After removal of 5 bases from V and 9 bases from J, the junction contained 17 bases not matched to a gene. CDR1 and CDR2 (germline): SGHTA, FQGNSA. The CDR3 extends over 17 amino acids.

With respect to this clonotype: A much larger clone is a single base away; this may be a read error. The chain links TRBV28 to TRBJ1-5; a possible D gene is TRBD1 (6 bases). V was clipped by 3 bases and J by 11 bases, with 17 bases between them. Germline-derived CDR1 and CDR2 are MDHEN and SYDVKM. CDR3 length equals 14 residues. The CDR3 nucleotides are TGTGCCAGCAGTTTGGTGACCGGGGGCCGGACCCAGCATTTT. Protein: CASSLVTGGRTQHF.

This clonotype was counted ten times or more. This CDR3 reads CASSESLAGGLNNEQFF. CDR3 sequence (DNA): TGTGCCAGCAGTGAAAGTCTAGCGGGGGGGCTAAACAATGAGCAGTTCTTC. This rearrangement joins TRBV2 to TRBJ2-1, with 12 positions matching TRBD2. Germline V lookup: CDR1 SNHLY, CDR2 FYNNEI. The trim removed 2 bases at V and 5 bases at J, leaving 7 bases unmatched. This CDR3 is built from 17 residues.

This rearrangement joins TRBV20-1 to TRBJ2-7; TRBD1 is a possible D gene (5 bases). This CDR3 has 13 amino acids. Germline CDR1 DFQATT, CDR2 SNEGSKA (reference sequence). V dropped 3 bases and J dropped 4 bases, with 13 bases sitting between them. The CDR3 protein is CSASKGMWYEQYF. The CDR3 region has the DNA TGCAGTGCTAGTAAGGGGATGTGGTACGAGCAGTACTTC.

In its sample, this clonotype was seen a few times. V and J are TRBV6-5 and TRBJ1-6; no clear D gene. V was cut by 0 bases and J by 10 bases, with 10 bases left in between. Per the germline V gene, CDR1 is MNHEY and CDR2 is SVGAGI. This CDR3 has 14 amino acids. CDR3 sequence reads: CASSYSWSGSPLHF. The CDR3 coding sequence is TGTGCCAGCAGTTACTCATGGAGTGGATCACCCCTCCACTTT.

This clonotype turned up a few times. The chain couples TRBV19 to TRBJ2-6; no clear D. Per the germline V gene, CDR1 is LNHDA and CDR2 is SQIVND (reference sequence). V lost 5 bases and J lost 0, with 5 bases in between. The CDR3 totals 14 residues. CDR3 region: CASSVSSGANVLTF. The CDR3 DNA sequence: TGTGCCAGTAGTGTCTCCTCTGGGGCCAACGTCCTGACTTTC.

In this sample, this clonotype turned up a few times. The chain carries TRBV5-1 and TRBJ2-3, with TRBD2 matching over 7 bases. Germline assignment: CDR1 SGHRS and CDR2 YFSETQ. The CDR3 has 14 amino acids. Trimming removed 1 base from V and 4 bases from J; junction bases left unmatched: 3. The CDR3 loop is CASSLLAGADTQYF. DNA for the CDR3: TGCGCCAGCAGCTTGTTAGCGGGTGCAGATACGCAGTATTTT.

This clonotype was recorded many times. The chain uses TRBV5-6 and TRBJ1-1; 9 bases are shared with TRBD1. The CDR3 contains 14 residues. The V and J ends lost 2 bases and 6 bases, in that order; junction bases with no gene match: 5. Germline CDR1 SGHDT, CDR2 YYEEEE. The CDR3 bases are TGTGCCAGCAGCTTACTGACAGGGGGACCTGAAGCTTTCTTT. It yields the protein CASSLLTGGPEAFF.

CDR3 sequence reads: CASSFGQGLSYGYTF. In nucleotides, the CDR3 is TGCGCCAGCAGCTTTGGACAGGGGCTGAGCTATGGCTACACCTTC. The rearrangement uses TRBV5-1 and TRBJ1-2, with TRBD1 identical over 9 bases. Germline V CDR1 and CDR2: SGHRS, YFSETQ. After removal of 2 bases from V and 4 bases from J, the junction contained 6 bases not matched to a gene. CDR3 size: 15 residues.

This clonotype was counted ten times or more. The J gene is TRBJ2-7, the V gene TRBV5-6; 7 bases are shared with TRBD2. The CDR3 length is 14 residues. CDR1 is SGHDT and CDR2 is YYEEEE in the germline V gene. V trimming: 0 bases; J trimming: 4 bases; junction bases outside the gene matches: 4. CDR3 nucleotide sequence: TGTGCCAGCAGCTTGGCCAGCGGGGTTTACGAGCAGTACTTC. It specifies CASSLASGVYEQYF.